This entry lists 30 T cell receptor beta chains sequenced from one sample in a study of CD8 T cells in Susac syndrome. Random hexamers were used to reverse transcribe roughly 0.45 to 1 ug of RNA. TCRdb recomputed calls from the immunoSEQ multiplex PCR reads with MiXCR, one row per CDR3 protein. Altogether around 300,000 distinct CDR3 sequences are present, approximately 85% being singletons, with the ten largest covering around 0.2%. Sequenced: CD8+ T cells from PBMCs. The receptor source for this set is a human donor with multiple sclerosis.

Written as DNA, the CDR3 is TGCAGTGCTAGAGTCGCGGGCGACACAGATACGCAGTATTTT. It yields the protein CSARVAGDTDTQYF. This sequence joins TRBV20-1 and TRBJ2-3; D is perhaps TRBD2 (5 bases). The CDR3 contains 14 residues. Trimming pared 1 base from V and 2 bases from J, leaving 10 bases between. Germline V gene sequence: CDR1 DFQATT, CDR2 SNEGSKA (reference sequence).

V is TRBV29-1 and J is TRBJ1-3; D is ambiguous. V was trimmed by 7 bases and J by 0 bases, leaving 13 bases between them. The V gene's germline CDR1 is SQVTM and CDR2 ANQGSEA. The CDR3 length is 14 residues. The CDR3 protein is CSGVWFDSGNTIYF. Written as DNA, the CDR3 is TGCAGCGGGGTTTGGTTCGACTCTGGAAACACCATATATTTT.

This clonotype has a single count. The rearrangement links TRBV23-1 to TRBJ2-3, with 7 positions matching TRBD1. TRBV23-1 is identified as an open reading frame with a role that is uncertain. Trimming removed 10 bases from V and 1 base from J; junction bases left unmatched: 5. The CDR3 sequence is 13 residues long. The chain's CDR3 is CAILTGGTDTQYF. The CDR3 nucleotides read TGCGCCATCCTTACAGGGGGCACAGATACGCAGTATTTT.

This clonotype was seen once. The chain has TRBV7-2 and TRBJ1-5; 9 bases agree with TRBD1. Germline loops: CDR1 SGHTA, CDR2 FQGNSA. CDR3 length equals 19 residues. With V trimmed by 5 bases and J by 7 bases, 21 bases remained unmatched. The CDR3 loop is CASSLTGTGTLSGLQPQHF. Written as DNA, the CDR3 is TGTGCCAGCAGCCTCACGGGGACAGGGACCCTTTCCGGACTACAGCCCCAGCATTTT.

The V gene is TRBV24-1, the J gene TRBJ2-3, with no clear D. CDR1 is KGHDR and CDR2 is SFDVKD in the germline V gene. This CDR3 comprises 12 residues. Trimming left V 9 bases short and J 6 bases short, with 12 bases between. The CDR3 DNA sequence: TGTGCCACCTCAATGGCGGCTGATACGCAGTATTTT. It codes for CATSMAADTQYF.

The chain has TRBV7-9 and TRBJ2-5; D possibly corresponds to TRBD1 (7 bases). The germline V gene encodes CDR1 SEHNR and CDR2 FQNEAQ (reference sequence). Deletions cut 10 bases from V and 0 bases from J, with 15 bases between. The CDR3 runs 14 residues. In DNA, the CDR3 is TGTGCCACAGGGGGACTTTCGTACCAAGAGACCCAGTACTTC. Translating gives CATGGLSYQETQYF.

This clonotype was observed a few times. The chain carries TRBV9 and TRBJ2-7, with D perhaps matching TRBD2 (6 bases). With 4 bases removed from V and 1 base from J, the gap between germline ends came to 15 bases. The CDR3 sequence is 15 residues long. CDR1 and CDR2 from the germline V gene are SGDLS and YYNGEE. The CDR3 nucleotides are TGTGCCAGCAGCTTAGACGGGACTTCTTCCTACGAGCAGTACTTC. Translated, it gives CASSLDGTSSYEQYF.

A few counts support this clonotype. This sequence joins TRBV5-1 and TRBJ1-1; D is undetermined. CDR1 is SGHRS, CDR2 YFSETQ, per germline. Trimming left V 5 bases short and J 1 base short, with 9 bases between. This CDR3 has 13 amino acids. The CDR3 DNA is TGCGCCAGCAGGGGAACCAAGAACACTGAAGCTTTCTTT. As protein: CASRGTKNTEAFF. The variable domain in full, completed from reference TRBV5-1 and TRBJ1-1, reads KAGVTQTPRYLIKTRGQQVTLSCSPISGHRSVSWYQQTPGQGLQFLFEYFSETQRNKGNFPGRFSGRQFSNSRSEMNVSTLELGDSALYLCASRGTKNTEAFFGQGTRLTVV.

The chain combines TRBV14 with TRBJ1-2; D not resolved. CDR1 is SGHDN and CDR2 is FVKESK in the germline V gene. The CDR3 consists of 14 residues. V dropped 1 base and J dropped 4 bases, with 10 bases sitting between them. For the CDR3, the DNA is TGTGCCAGCAGCCAAGTAGGAGTTGTCTATGGCTACACCTTC. It is translated as CASSQVGVVYGYTF.

As concerns this clonotype: At one boundary the junction diverges from the germline segment, which might be a read error. V is TRBV10-3 and J is TRBJ1-1, with D maybe TRBD1 (6 bases). CDR3 length: 11 amino acids. Germline V gives CDR1 ENHRY, CDR2 SYGVKD. This CDR3 is CAIRILRGILF. CDR3 DNA: TGTGCCATCAGGATTCTCAGGGGAATCCTCTTT.

V gene TRBV19 combines with J gene TRBJ2-2; 10 bases match TRBD2. With V trimmed by 3 bases and J by 6 bases, 10 bases remained unmatched. This CDR3 region has 17 residues. CDR1 is LNHDA and CDR2 is SQIVND in the germline V gene (reference sequence). The CDR3 here is CASSITSGRAPAGELFF. CDR3 coding DNA: TGTGCCAGTAGTATCACCAGCGGGAGGGCCCCCGCCGGGGAGCTGTTTTTT. The full variable domain, its missing parts supplied by reference TRBV19 and TRBJ2-2, is DGGITQSPKYLFRKEGQNVTLSCEQNLNHDAMYWYRQDPGQGLRLIYYSQIVNDFQKGDIAEGYSVSREKKESFPLTVTSAQKNPTAFYLCASSITSGRAPAGELFFGEGSRLTVL.

The chain recombines TRBV9 with TRBJ1-5, with D uncertain. The CDR3 runs to 15 residues. Germline CDR1 reads SGDLS; CDR2 reads YYNGEE. Trimming stripped 4 bases from V and 0 bases from J, with 11 bases between. The CDR3 region is CASSPGVYSNQPQHF. CDR3 DNA: TGTGCCAGCAGCCCCGGAGTATATAGCAATCAGCCCCAGCATTTT.

The V call is TRBV20-1, the J call TRBJ2-7; TRBD1 is a possible D gene (6 bases). Germline values: CDR1 DFQATT, CDR2 SNEGSKA (reference sequence). The CDR3 length is 13 residues. The V end lost 2 bases, the J end lost 0 bases, and 8 bases lay between the germline ends. The CDR3 reads CSARLTGSYEQYF. CDR3 nucleotides: TGCAGTGCTAGATTGACAGGCTCCTACGAGCAGTACTTC.

The V call is TRBV5-6, the J call TRBJ2-1, with 8 nucleotides matching TRBD2. The CDR3 covers 17 residues. The germline V gene encodes CDR1 SGHDT and CDR2 YYEEEE. Germline trimming cut 2 bases from V and 8 bases from J; bases unmatched to any gene: 15. The chain's CDR3 is CASSLHGAGGGWDEQFF. The CDR3 region has the DNA TGTGCCAGCAGCTTACACGGCGCGGGAGGAGGTTGGGATGAGCAGTTCTTC.

A few counts support this clonotype. The V and J genes are TRBV11-2 and TRBJ2-4; 8 bases fit TRBD1. The CDR3 has 14 amino acids. V was pared by 3 bases and J by 6 bases, with 4 bases of the junction left unmatched. Germline CDR1 SGHAT, CDR2 FQNNGV. CDR3 in DNA: TGTGCCAGCAGCTTCGGACAGGGCGGAAACATTCAGTACTTC. Protein product: CASSFGQGGNIQYF.

The chain joins TRBV20-1 to TRBJ1-2; 7 nucleotides agree with TRBD1. The CDR3 consists of 15 residues. The germline V gene has CDR1 DFQATT and CDR2 SNEGSKA (reference sequence). V trimming: 6 bases; J trimming: 1 base; junction bases outside the gene matches: 11. CDR3 sequence reads: CSAVAPRGVNYGYTF. The CDR3, as DNA: TGCAGTGCCGTCGCCCCCAGGGGGGTTAACTATGGCTACACCTTC.

The chain employs TRBV10-3 and TRBJ2-3, with TRBD1 matching over 10 bases. CDR3 size: 17 residues. CDR1 and CDR2 from the germline V gene are ENHRY and SYGVKD. J gave up 7 bases and V 6 bases, and 16 bases lay outside the gene matches. The CDR3 DNA follows: TGTGCCATCAGCCTCGACAGTCTCGGACAGGGGGTACATACGCAGTATTTT. Its translation is CAISLDSLGQGVHTQYF.

This chain connects TRBV7-9 to TRBJ2-7; D is undetermined. V was clipped by 5 bases and J by 2 bases, with 16 bases between them. The CDR3 contains 15 residues. The germline V gene has CDR1 SEHNR and CDR2 FQNEAQ (reference sequence). The CDR3 DNA reads TGTGCCAGCAGCCTGCCCGCGGCAAGTGCCTACGAGCAGTACTTC. Translation: CASSLPAASAYEQYF.

This clonotype has only one observation. This chain connects TRBV19 to TRBJ1-2, with a weak D call TRBD1 (5 bases). Deletions cut 9 bases from V and 1 base from J, with 15 bases between. The CDR3 runs 14 residues. CDR1 and CDR2 (germline): LNHDA, SQIVND (reference sequence). In nucleotides, the CDR3 is TGTGCCAGCCACCGGGGGGAAAATAACTATGGCTACACCTTC. It specifies CASHRGENNYGYTF.

This chain connects TRBV12-3 or TRBV12-4 to TRBJ1-5; D uncertain. V lost 3 bases to trimming and J lost 5 bases, with 14 bases between them. The CDR3 loop spans 15 amino acids. This CDR3 reads CASSLDTTSHQPQHF. As DNA, the CDR3 is TGTGCCAGCAGTTTGGATACGACCTCTCATCAGCCCCAGCATTTT.

CDR3 bases: TGTGCCAGCAGCCAAGAATACAATAGACAGGGGTTCTACAATGAGCAGTTCTTC. Protein sequence: CASSQEYNRQGFYNEQFF. This chain joins TRBV14 and TRBJ2-1; 8 bases align to TRBD1. V was pared by 0 bases and J by 3 bases, with 10 bases of the junction left unmatched. CDR3 length: 18 residues. Germline assignment: CDR1 SGHDN and CDR2 FVKESK.

CDR3 residues: CSVETSGSSYEQYF. CDR3 bases: TGCAGCGTTGAGACTAGCGGGAGCTCCTACGAGCAGTACTTC. This chain connects TRBV29-1 to TRBJ2-7; 12 bases align to TRBD2. In germline, CDR1 is SQVTM, CDR2 ANQGSEA. The J segment lost 0 bases and the V segment lost 3 bases, leaving 0 bases of the junction unmatched. The CDR3 covers 14 residues.

The chain employs TRBV7-6 and TRBJ2-7; D is undetermined. The length of the CDR3 is 12 residues. Germline V CDR1 and CDR2: SGHVS, FNYEAQ. V lost 1 base and J lost 4, with 5 bases in between. CDR3 sequence: CASSLENYEQYF. CDR3 nucleotides: TGTGCCAGCAGCTTAGAGAATTACGAGCAGTACTTC.

The gene calls are TRBV24-1 and TRBJ1-2; 7 bases agree with TRBD1. Per the germline V gene, CDR1 is KGHDR and CDR2 is SFDVKD. V was pared by 3 bases and J by 5 bases, with 11 bases of the junction left unmatched. CDR3 length equals 16 residues. For the CDR3, the DNA is TGTGCCACCAGTGATCGTTACTCAACAGGGGAGTATGGCTACACCTTC. Protein product: CATSDRYSTGEYGYTF.

This clonotype was found once. The chain links TRBV21-1 to TRBJ2-2; the table's D call of TRBD1 was not tested on the DNA. TRBV21-1 is deemed a pseudogene. This CDR3 contains 14 residues. CDR3 loop: CASNSTGEAGELFF. In DNA, the CDR3 is TGTGCCAGCAACTCAACAGGGGAAGCCGGGGAGCTGTTTTTT.

This rearrangement joins TRBV12-3 or TRBV12-4 to TRBJ2-2; 7 bases are a match to TRBD1. This CDR3 is 13 amino acids long. V was clipped by 8 bases and J by 2 bases; unmatched bases: 2. The CDR3 DNA reads TGTGCCAGCGGGGACAGTAACACCGGGGAGCTGTTTTTT. Protein: CASGDSNTGELFF.

The chain has TRBV10-1 and TRBJ2-5, with 7 bases matching TRBD1. This CDR3 has 20 amino acids. V gave up 3 bases and J gave up 2 bases; unmatched junction bases: 21. Germline V gene lookup returns CDR1 WNHNN and CDR2 SYGVQD (reference sequence). The CDR3 is CASSDLPGQPPPPIQETQYF. The CDR3 coding sequence is TGCGCCAGCAGTGACCTACCGGGACAGCCCCCTCCCCCCATTCAAGAGACCCAGTACTTC.

V and J are TRBV27 and TRBJ1-4, with D possibly TRBD1 on 6 matching bases. The CDR3 spans 14 residues. Germline CDR1 and CDR2: MNHEY and SMNVEV (reference sequence). V was shortened by 2 bases and J by 6 bases, with 10 bases between the two germline ends. In DNA form, the CDR3 reads TGTGCCAGCAGTTTAGTGGGGGGCGATGAAAAACTGTTTTTT. It encodes CASSLVGGDEKLFF.

The chain combines TRBV27 with TRBJ2-7; TRBD2 agrees at 7 bases. This CDR3 is built from 16 residues. Germline CDR1 and CDR2: MNHEY and SMNVEV (reference sequence). The V segment lost 4 bases and the J segment 2 bases; nucleotides outside the gene matches: 11. Written as DNA, the CDR3 is TGTGCCAGCAGTTCCCTTACTAGCGCCTTTCCCTACGAGCAGTACTTC. Protein product: CASSSLTSAFPYEQYF.

The V gene is TRBV7-9, the J gene TRBJ1-2; a possible D gene is TRBD1 (6 bases). V was shortened by 5 bases and J by 0 bases, with 16 bases between the two germline ends. The CDR3 covers 16 residues. Germline CDR1 reads SEHNR; CDR2 reads FQNEAQ (reference sequence). Here the CDR3 DNA reads TGTGCCAGCAGCCCGCGTGATAGGACAGCTAACTATGGCTACACCTTC. This encodes CASSPRDRTANYGYTF.